This T cell receptor (beta chain) comes out of a study of blood T cell repertoires in COVID-19. Study-wide background: COVID-19 samples, acute and convalescent, were from the United States, Italy and Spain.

The CDR3 totals 18 residues. Unmatched junction bases numbered 19, after V lost 3 bases and J lost 4 bases. Germline CDR1 reads SGHRS; CDR2 reads YFSETQ. How the authors handled the data: Estimated nucleated cell counts came from reference gene primer amplification. TCRdb's copy holds only in-frame clones and misses some; the assay was immunoSEQ multiplex PCR. That table furnishes V, J and clone size, whereas the DNA furnished D and trimming. The table records some 240,000 clones, 90% to 95% of them present only once. The sequence was collected from a man between 60 and 70 years old with COVID-19, enrolled during active disease. The chain recombines TRBV5-1 with TRBJ2-7, with 7 bases matching TRBD1. The sequencing input was peripheral blood. The CDR3 nucleotides read TGCGCCAGCAGCTGGCCCGCCTCGACAGGGACCAATTCTTACGAGCAGTACTTC. Translated: CASSWPASTGTNSYEQYF.